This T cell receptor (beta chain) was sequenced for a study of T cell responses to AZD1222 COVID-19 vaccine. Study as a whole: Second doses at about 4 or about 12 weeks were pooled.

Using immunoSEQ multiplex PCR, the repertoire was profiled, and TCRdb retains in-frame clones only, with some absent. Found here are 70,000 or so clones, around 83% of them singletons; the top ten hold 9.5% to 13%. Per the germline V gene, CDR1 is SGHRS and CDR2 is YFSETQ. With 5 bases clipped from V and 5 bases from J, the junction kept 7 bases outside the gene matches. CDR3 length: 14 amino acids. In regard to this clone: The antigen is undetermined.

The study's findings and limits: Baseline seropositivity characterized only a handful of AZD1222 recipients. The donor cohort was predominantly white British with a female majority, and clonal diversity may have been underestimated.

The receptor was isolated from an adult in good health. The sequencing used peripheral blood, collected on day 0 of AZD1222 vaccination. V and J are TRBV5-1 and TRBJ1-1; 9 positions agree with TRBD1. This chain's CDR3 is CASRWGQGRTEAFF. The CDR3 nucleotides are TGCGCCAGCAGGTGGGGACAGGGTCGGACTGAAGCTTTCTTT.